This TCR beta chain stems from a study of radiation and T cells in renal cell carcinoma. The table came from immunoSEQ multiplex PCR; TCRdb's copy has only in-frame clones and leaves some out. The sample lists 50,000 to 70,000 clones, more than 60% seen once, with less than 8% in the top ten. Time point indicated: blood 4 weeks post-SBRT, at nephrectomy. Treatment in this sample: 15 Gy SBRT to primary tumor, nephrectomy 4 weeks later. After SBRT, blood was collected at 2 and 4 weeks, plus baseline. The sample consisted of blood, taken from a patient whose treatment included radiotherapy and nephrectomy. The receptor was derived from a man in his 60s with renal cell carcinoma.

This CDR3 reads CAWSVEVDGELFF. CDR3 DNA sequence: TGTGCCTGGAGTGTGGAGGTAGACGGGGAGCTGTTTTTT. V usage is TRBV30 and J usage is TRBJ2-2; tentative D call: TRBD2 (5 bases). V lost 0 bases, J lost 7 bases, and 9 bases lay in between. Germline V CDR1 and CDR2: GTSNPN, SVGIG (reference sequence). The CDR3 spans 13 residues.